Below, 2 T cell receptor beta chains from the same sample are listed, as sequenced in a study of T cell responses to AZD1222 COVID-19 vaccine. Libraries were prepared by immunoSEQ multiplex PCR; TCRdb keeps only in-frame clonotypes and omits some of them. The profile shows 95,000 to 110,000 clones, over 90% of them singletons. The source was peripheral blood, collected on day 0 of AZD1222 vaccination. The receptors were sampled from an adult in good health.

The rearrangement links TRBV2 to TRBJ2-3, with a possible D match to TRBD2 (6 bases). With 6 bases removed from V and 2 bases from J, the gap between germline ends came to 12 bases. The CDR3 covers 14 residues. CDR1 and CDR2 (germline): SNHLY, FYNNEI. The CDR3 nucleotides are TGTGCCAGCAGACCCTCTAGCGACACAGATACGCAGTATTTT. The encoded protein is CASRPSSDTDTQYF. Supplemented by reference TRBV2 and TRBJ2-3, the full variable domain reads EPEVTQTPSHQVTQMGQEVILRCVPISNHLYFYWYRQILGQKVEFLVSFYNNEISEKSEIFDDQFSVERPDGSNFTLKIRSTKLEDSAMYFCASRPSSDTDTQYFGPGTRLTVL.

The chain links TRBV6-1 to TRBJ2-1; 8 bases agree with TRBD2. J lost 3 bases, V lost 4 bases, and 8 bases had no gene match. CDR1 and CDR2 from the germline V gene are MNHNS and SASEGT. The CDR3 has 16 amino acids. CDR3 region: CASSGVAGSYYNEQFF. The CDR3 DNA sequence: TGTGCCAGCAGTGGCGTAGCGGGATCCTACTACAATGAGCAGTTCTTC.